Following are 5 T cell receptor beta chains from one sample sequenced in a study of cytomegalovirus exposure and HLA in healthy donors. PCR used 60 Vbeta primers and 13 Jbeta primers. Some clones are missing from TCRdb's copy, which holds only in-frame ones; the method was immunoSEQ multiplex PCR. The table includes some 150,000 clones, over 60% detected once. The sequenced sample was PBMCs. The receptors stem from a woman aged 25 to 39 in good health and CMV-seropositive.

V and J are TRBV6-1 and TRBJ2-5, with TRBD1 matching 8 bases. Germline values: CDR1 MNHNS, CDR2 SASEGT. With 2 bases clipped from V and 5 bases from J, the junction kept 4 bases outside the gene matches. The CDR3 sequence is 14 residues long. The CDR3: CASSEWRTGETQYF. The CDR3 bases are TGTGCCAGCAGTGAATGGAGGACAGGGGAGACCCAGTACTTC.

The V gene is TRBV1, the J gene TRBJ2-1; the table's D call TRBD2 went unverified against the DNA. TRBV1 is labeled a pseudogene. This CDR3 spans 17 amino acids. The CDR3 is CTSSPRTNTLQIGEQFF. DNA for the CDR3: TGCACCAGCAGCCCTAGGACTAACACACTACAAATTGGTGAGCAGTTCTTC.

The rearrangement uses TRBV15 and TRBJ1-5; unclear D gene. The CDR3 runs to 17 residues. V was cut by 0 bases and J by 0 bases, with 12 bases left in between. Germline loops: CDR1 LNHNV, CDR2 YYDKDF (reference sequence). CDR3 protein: CATSRDHPTSSNQPQHF. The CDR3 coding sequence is TGTGCCACCAGCAGAGATCACCCCACGAGTAGCAATCAGCCCCAGCATTTT.

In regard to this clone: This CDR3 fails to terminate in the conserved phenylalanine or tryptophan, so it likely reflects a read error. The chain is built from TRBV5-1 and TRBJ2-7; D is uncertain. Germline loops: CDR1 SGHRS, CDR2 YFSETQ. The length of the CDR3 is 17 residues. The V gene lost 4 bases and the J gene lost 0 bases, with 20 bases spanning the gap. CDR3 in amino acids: CASSPDLRPPLSYEQYL. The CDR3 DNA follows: TGCGCCAGCAGCCCCGACCTCAGGCCCCCCCTCTCCTACGAGCAGTACCTC.

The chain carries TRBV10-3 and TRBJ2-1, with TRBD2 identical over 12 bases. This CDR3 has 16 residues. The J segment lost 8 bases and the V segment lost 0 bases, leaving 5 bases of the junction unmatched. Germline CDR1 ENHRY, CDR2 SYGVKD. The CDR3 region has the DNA TGTGCCATCAGTGAGTCCCCTAGCGGGAGGGGGGATGAGCAGTTCTTC. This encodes CAISESPSGRGDEQFF.